Only a few counts were recorded for the clone carrying this T cell receptor (beta chain). This entry comes from a study of blood T cell repertoires in COVID-19. Profiling relied on immunoSEQ multiplex PCR, and the TCRdb table lists in-frame clones only, not all of them. The sample carries approximately 98,000 clones, over 70% recorded once. The CDR3 is made up of 19 amino acids. Per the germline V gene, CDR1 is PRHDT and CDR2 is FYEKMQ (reference sequence). J gave up 6 bases and V 4 bases, and 19 bases lay outside the gene matches. The sequence derives from a woman aged 80 or over with acute or convalescent COVID-19. V gene TRBV13 combines with J gene TRBJ2-1, with TRBD2 matching 9 bases. Sequencing was performed on peripheral blood. The CDR3 protein is CASSSRGGANLISTNEQFF. The CDR3 DNA reads as TGTGCCAGCAGCTCCCGCGGGGGGGCAAATCTAATTTCAACCAATGAGCAGTTCTTC.